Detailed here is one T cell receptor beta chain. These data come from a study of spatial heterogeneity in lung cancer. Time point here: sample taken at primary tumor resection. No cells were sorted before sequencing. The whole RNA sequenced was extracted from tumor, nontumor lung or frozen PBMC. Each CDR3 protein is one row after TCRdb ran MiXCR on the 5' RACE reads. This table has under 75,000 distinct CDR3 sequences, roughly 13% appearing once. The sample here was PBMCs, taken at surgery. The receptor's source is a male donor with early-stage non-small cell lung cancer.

CDR3 in amino acids: CASNRQALAISQETQYF. DNA for the CDR3: TGTGCCAGCAACCGCCAAGCCCTCGCCATCTCTCAAGAGACCCAGTACTTC. The chain uses TRBV6-2 or TRBV6-3 and TRBJ2-5; D gene unclear. The V gene's germline CDR1 is MNHEY and CDR2 SVGEGT. Trimming stripped 7 bases from V and 2 bases from J, with 23 bases between. There are 17 residues in the CDR3.